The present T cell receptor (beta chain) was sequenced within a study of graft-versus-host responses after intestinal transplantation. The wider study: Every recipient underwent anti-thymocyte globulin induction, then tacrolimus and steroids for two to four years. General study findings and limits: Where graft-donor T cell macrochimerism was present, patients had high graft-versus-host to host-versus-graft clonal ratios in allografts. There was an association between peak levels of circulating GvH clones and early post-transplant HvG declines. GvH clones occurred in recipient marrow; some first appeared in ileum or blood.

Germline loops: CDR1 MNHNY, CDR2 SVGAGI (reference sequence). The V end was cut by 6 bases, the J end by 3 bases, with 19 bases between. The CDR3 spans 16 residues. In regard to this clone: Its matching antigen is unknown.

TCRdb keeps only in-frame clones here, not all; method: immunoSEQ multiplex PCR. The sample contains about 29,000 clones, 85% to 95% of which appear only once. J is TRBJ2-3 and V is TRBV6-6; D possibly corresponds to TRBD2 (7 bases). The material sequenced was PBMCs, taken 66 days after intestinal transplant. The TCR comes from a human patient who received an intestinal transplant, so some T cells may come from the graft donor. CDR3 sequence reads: CASSPTSEGGTDTQYF. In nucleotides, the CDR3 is TGTGCCAGCAGCCCTACTAGCGAAGGGGGTACAGATACGCAGTATTTT.